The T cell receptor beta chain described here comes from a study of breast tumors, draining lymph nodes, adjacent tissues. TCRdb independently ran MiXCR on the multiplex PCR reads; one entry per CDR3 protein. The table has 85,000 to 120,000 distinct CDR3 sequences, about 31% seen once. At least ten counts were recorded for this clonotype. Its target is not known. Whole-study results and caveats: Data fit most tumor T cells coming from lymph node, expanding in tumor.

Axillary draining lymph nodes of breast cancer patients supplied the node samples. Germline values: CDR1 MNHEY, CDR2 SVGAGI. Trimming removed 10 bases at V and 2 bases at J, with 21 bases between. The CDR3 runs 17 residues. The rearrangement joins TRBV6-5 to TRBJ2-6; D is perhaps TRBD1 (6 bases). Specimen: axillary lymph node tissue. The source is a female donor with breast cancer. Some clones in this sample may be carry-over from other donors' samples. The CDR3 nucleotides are TGTGCCACCCTCCACGGCAGGGGAAGGGCTGGGGCCAACGTCCTGACTTTC. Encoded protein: CATLHGRGRAGANVLTF.